This record covers a single TCR beta chain. Its antigen is currently unknown. This sample includes further DNA sequences coding for the same CDR3. Some clones are missing from TCRdb's copy, which holds only in-frame ones; the method was immunoSEQ multiplex PCR. The repertoire consists of roughly 80,000 clones, with under 90% occurring once and the leading ten covering more than 1.5%. Germline V lookup: CDR1 SGHTA, CDR2 FQGTGA. The V and J ends lost 3 bases and 1 base respectively, with 7 bases between them. The CDR3 contains 15 residues. The data were obtained in a study of OX40 agonist ivuxolimab in advanced cancers. Study overall: Given to patients was ivuxolimab, an agonistic anti-OX40 (CD134) antibody. Patients got intravenous ivuxolimab at 0.01 to 10 mg/kg every 2 weeks. The study's findings and limits: Antigen specificity remained undetermined for the expanded peripheral T cells. Among the lowest levels of clonal expansion were found in partial responders at 0.1-3.0 mg/kg.

Sequencing used CD4+ or CD8+ T cells sorted from blood, obtained in a trial of the OX40 agonist ivuxolimab. This receptor was obtained from an adult with an advanced solid tumor such as melanoma, head and neck, liver or kidney cancer. The genes are TRBV7-3 and TRBJ2-6; D might be TRBD1 (5 bases). The CDR3 here is CASSFQGSGANVLTF. The CDR3 DNA sequence: TGTGCCAGCAGCTTCCAGGGTTCTGGGGCCAACGTCCTGACTTTC.